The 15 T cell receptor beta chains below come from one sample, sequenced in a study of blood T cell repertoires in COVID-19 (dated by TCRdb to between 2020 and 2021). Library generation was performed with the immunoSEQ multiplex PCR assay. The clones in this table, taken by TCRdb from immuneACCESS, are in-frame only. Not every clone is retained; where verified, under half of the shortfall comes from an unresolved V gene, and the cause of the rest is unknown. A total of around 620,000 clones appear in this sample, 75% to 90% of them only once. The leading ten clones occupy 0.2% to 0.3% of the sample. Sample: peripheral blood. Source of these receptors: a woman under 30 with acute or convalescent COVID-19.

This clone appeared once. CDR3 protein: CASSHRTDTEAFF. CDR3 DNA sequence: TGTGCCAGCAGCCATCGGACAGACACTGAAGCTTTCTTT. The chain couples TRBV7-2 to TRBJ1-1; D might be TRBD1 (6 bases). The V gene lost 5 bases and the J gene lost 3 bases, with 10 bases spanning the gap. Germline V gene data show CDR1 as SGHTA and CDR2 as FQGNSA. This CDR3 comprises 13 residues.

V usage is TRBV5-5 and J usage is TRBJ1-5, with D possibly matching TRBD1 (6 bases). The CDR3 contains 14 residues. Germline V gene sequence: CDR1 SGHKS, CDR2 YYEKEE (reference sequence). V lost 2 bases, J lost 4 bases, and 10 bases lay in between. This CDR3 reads CASSLRDINQPQHF. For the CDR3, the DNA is TGTGCCAGCAGCTTAAGGGACATAAATCAGCCCCAGCATTTT.

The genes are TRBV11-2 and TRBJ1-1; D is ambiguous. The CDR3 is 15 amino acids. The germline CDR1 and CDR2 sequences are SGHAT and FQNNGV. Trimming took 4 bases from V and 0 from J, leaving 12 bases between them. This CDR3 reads CASSSRNGMNTEAFF. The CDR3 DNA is TGTGCCAGCAGCTCCAGGAACGGTATGAACACTGAAGCTTTCTTT.

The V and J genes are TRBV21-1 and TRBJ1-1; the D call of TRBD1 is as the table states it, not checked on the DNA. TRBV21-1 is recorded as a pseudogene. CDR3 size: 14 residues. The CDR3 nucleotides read TGTGCCAGCAGCAAATCCAGGGCTTGCCCTGAAGCTTTCTTT. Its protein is CASSKSRACPEAFF.

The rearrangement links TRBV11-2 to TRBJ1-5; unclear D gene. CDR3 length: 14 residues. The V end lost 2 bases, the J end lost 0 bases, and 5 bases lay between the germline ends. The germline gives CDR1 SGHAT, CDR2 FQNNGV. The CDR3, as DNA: TGTGCCAGCAGCTTATCCCTTAGCAATCAGCCCCAGCATTTT. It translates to CASSLSLSNQPQHF.

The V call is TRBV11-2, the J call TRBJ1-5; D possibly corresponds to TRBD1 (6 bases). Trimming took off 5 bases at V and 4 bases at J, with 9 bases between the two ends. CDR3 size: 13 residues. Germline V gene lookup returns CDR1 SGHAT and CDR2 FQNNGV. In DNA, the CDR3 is TGTGCCAGCAGCATAACAGGGAATCAGCCCCAGCATTTT. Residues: CASSITGNQPQHF.

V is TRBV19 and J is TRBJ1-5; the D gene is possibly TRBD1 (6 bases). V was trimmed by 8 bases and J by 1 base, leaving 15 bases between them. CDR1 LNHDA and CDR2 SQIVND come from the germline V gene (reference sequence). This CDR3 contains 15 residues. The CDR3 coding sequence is TGTGCCAGTTTTTCCGGGACACTGAGCAATCAGCCCCAGCATTTT. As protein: CASFSGTLSNQPQHF.

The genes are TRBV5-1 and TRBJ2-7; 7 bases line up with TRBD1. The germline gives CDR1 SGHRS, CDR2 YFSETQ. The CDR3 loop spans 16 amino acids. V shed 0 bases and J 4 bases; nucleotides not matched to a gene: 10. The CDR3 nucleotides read TGCGCCAGCAGCTTGGAGGACAGGCCGGGTTGGTACGAGCAGTACTTC. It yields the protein CASSLEDRPGWYEQYF. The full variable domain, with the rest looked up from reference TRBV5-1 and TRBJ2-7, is KAGVTQTPRYLIKTRGQQVTLSCSPISGHRSVSWYQQTPGQGLQFLFEYFSETQRNKGNFPGRFSGRQFSNSRSEMNVSTLELGDSALYLCASSLEDRPGWYEQYFGPGTRLTVT.

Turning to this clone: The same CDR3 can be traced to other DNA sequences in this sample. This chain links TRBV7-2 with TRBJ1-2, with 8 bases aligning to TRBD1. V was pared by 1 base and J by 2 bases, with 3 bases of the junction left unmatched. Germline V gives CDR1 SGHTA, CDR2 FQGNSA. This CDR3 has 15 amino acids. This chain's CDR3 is CASSLETGGNYGYTF. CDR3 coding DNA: TGTGCCAGCAGCTTAGAAACAGGGGGGAACTATGGCTACACCTTC.

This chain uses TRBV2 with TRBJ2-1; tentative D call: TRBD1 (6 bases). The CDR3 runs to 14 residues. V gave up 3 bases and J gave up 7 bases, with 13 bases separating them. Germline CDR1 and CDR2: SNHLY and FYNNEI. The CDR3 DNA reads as TGTGCCAGCAGTGAGGCACAGGGAAGGAATGAGCAGTTCTTC. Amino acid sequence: CASSEAQGRNEQFF.

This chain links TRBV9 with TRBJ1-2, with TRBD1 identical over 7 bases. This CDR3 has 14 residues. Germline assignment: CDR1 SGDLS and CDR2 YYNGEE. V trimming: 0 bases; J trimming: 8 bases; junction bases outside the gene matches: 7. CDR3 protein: CASSVGPTGYGYTF. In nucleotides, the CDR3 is TGTGCCAGCAGCGTAGGCCCGACAGGGTACGGCTACACCTTC. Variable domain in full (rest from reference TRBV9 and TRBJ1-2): DSGVTQTPKHLITATGQRVTLRCSPRSGDLSVYWYQQSLDQGLQFLIQYYNGEERAKGNILERFSAQQFPDLHSELNLSSLELGDSALYFCASSVGPTGYGYTFGSGTRLTVV.

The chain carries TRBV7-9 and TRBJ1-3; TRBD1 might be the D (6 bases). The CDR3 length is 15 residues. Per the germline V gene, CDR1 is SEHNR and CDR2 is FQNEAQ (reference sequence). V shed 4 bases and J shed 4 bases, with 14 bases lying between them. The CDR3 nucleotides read TGTGCCAGCAGCTACAACAGGGTGGAGGGAAACACCATATATTTT. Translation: CASSYNRVEGNTIYF.

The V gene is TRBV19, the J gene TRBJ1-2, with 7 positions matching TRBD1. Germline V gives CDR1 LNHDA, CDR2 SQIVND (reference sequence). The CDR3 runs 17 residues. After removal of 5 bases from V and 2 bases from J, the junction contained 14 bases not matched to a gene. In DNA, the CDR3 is TGTGCCAGTAGTCTCCGGACAGGCCGAAACGTGAACTATGGCTACACCTTC. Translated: CASSLRTGRNVNYGYTF. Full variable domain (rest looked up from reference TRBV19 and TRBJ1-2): DGGITQSPKYLFRKEGQNVTLSCEQNLNHDAMYWYRQDPGQGLRLIYYSQIVNDFQKGDIAEGYSVSREKKESFPLTVTSAQKNPTAFYLCASSLRTGRNVNYGYTFGSGTRLTVV.

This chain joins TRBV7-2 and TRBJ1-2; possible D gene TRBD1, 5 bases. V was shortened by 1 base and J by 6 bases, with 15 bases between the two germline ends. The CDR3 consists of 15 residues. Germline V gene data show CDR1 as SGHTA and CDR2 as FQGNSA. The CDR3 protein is CASSLGASRADGYTF. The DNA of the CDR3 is TGTGCCAGCAGCTTAGGGGCCTCCAGGGCGGATGGCTACACCTTC.

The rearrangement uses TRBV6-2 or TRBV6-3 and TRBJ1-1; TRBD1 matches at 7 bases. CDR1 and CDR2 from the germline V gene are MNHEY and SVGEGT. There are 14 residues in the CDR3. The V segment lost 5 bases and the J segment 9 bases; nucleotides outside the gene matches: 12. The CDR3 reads CASSPRGTEKQAFF. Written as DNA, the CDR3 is TGTGCCAGCAGTCCCCGGGGGACAGAGAAACAAGCTTTCTTT.